This T cell receptor (beta chain) is from a study of blood T cell repertoires in COVID-19. In the original processing: Amplification of reference gene primers was used by the study to estimate nucleated cell counts. TCRdb's copy holds only in-frame clones and misses some; the assay was immunoSEQ multiplex PCR. V, J and clone size reflect that table, while D and trimming were determined from the DNA. The sample holds about 78,000 clones, roughly 86% seen once. The germline V gene encodes CDR1 LNHDA and CDR2 SQIVND (reference sequence). V was clipped by 7 bases and J by 6 bases; unmatched bases: 11. The CDR3 spans 15 residues.

This rearrangement joins TRBV19 to TRBJ1-4; 7 nucleotides agree with TRBD1. Sequencing was performed on peripheral blood. This receptor was obtained from a woman aged 55-69 years with acute or convalescent COVID-19. The CDR3 spells CASTSLDRTDEKLFF. DNA of the CDR3: TGTGCCAGTACCTCATTGGACAGGACTGATGAAAAACTGTTTTTT.